A single TCR beta chain is shown here with its context. TCRdb's table, derived via immunoSEQ multiplex PCR, lists solely in-frame clones and lacks some. Of 1.5 million to 2.5 million clones listed, less than 95% are singletons. This specimen belongs to a study of shared clonotypes between healthy human individuals. Naive CD8 isolation took CD45RO-negative cells positively selected for CCR7 and excluded terminally differentiated effector memory CD45RA+ cells. This CDR3 region has 13 residues. CDR1 is MNHEY, CDR2 SMNVEV, per germline (reference sequence). V lost 0 bases and J lost 7, with 10 bases in between.

This chain uses TRBV27 with TRBJ2-7; D gene uncertain. What was sequenced was naive CD8+ T cells sorted from blood. The receptor was isolated from a man between 18 and 29 years old in good health. CDR3 protein: CASSLSALGEQYF. In nucleotides, the CDR3 is TGTGCCAGCAGTTTATCGGCTTTGGGGGAGCAGTACTTC.